This T cell receptor (beta chain) was observed in a study of PD-L1 blockade in urothelial cancer. Measured with immunoSEQ multiplex PCR; TCRdb has only the in-frame clones, and not every one. The profile shows 35,000 to 45,000 clones, roughly nine tenths of them singletons. CDR3 length equals 13 residues. In germline, CDR1 is GTSNPN, CDR2 SVGIG (reference sequence). The germline V and J ends were trimmed by 2 bases and 6 bases, with 11 bases remaining between them. This clone has more than one count but fewer than ten. Time point noted: peripheral blood 6 weeks after treatment start. Urothelial carcinoma, locally advanced or metastatic, affected the patients.

This chain joins TRBV30 and TRBJ1-5, with D perhaps matching TRBD1 (5 bases). This sequence was found in a man aged 65 to 79 with urothelial cancer. The sequences come from PBMCs, collected around atezolizumab (anti-PD-L1) treatment. In nucleotides, the CDR3 is TGTGCCTGGAGTCAGGGTCTGAGTCAGCCCCAGCATTTT. Its translation: CAWSQGLSQPQHF.